One T cell receptor beta chain is described in this entry. The entry originates in a study of shared T cell receptors in the human thymus. The protocol was immunoSEQ multiplex PCR, while the TCRdb copy is restricted to in-frame clones and leaves out a portion. The data show 550,000 to 800,000 clones, approximately 83% seen once. Losses at the gene ends were 4 bases for V and 4 bases for J; bases not matched to a gene: 9. This CDR3 is 17 amino acids long. Germline V lookup: CDR1 SGHRS, CDR2 YFSETQ. These data were also reused for a study on human thymus T cells.

The material sequenced was thymocytes. The chain recombines TRBV5-1 with TRBJ2-6; 9 bases align to TRBD1. The clonotype was recovered from a girl under three years old with a congenital heart defect. CDR3 amino acids: CASSTPGQGNGANVLTF. For the CDR3, the DNA is TGCGCCAGCAGCACCCCGGGACAGGGTAACGGGGCCAACGTCCTGACTTTC.